Listed here are 8 T cell receptor beta chains from one sample, sequenced in a study of CD8 T cells in ankylosing spondylitis. TCRdb re-analysed the 5' RACE reads in MiXCR, keeping a single row per CDR3 protein. The sample gives about 130,000 distinct CDR3 sequences, about 7% of which show up once; 9.5% to 15% is in the top ten. Sample: blood, either unsorted or a sorted T cell fraction (not recorded which). The receptors derive from a female donor with ankylosing spondylitis or in good health (not recorded which).

This clonotype was picked up many times. J is TRBJ1-1 and V is TRBV12-3 or TRBV12-4; D call uncertain. Trimming shortened V by 3 bases and J by 5 bases, and 10 bases separated the two germline ends. CDR3 length: 13 amino acids. CDR3 loop: CASSFGSGTEAFF. CDR3 DNA: TGTGCCAGCAGTTTCGGGAGTGGGACTGAAGCTTTCTTT.

This clonotype was counted at least ten times. The rearrangement joins TRBV6-1 to TRBJ1-5; TRBD1 might be the D (5 bases). Germline V gene lookup returns CDR1 MNHNS and CDR2 SASEGT. V lost 1 base to trimming and J lost 2 bases, with 9 bases between them. This CDR3 has 15 amino acids. The CDR3 loop is CASSEGAGGNQPQHF. In nucleotides, the CDR3 is TGTGCCAGCAGTGAAGGGGCGGGGGGCAATCAGCCCCAGCATTTT.

The J gene is TRBJ1-2, the V gene TRBV28; no reliable D call. Looked up from germline, CDR1 is MDHEN and CDR2 is SYDVKM. Trimming cost V 1 base and J 4 bases, with 10 bases left between them. The CDR3 runs 14 residues. The CDR3 DNA sequence: TGTGCCAGCAGTTTATTGCGCGGGAGCTATGGCTACACCTTC. Its protein product is CASSLLRGSYGYTF.

This clonotype was picked up a small number of times. The CDR3 region is CSARALAGGPVYNEQFF. In nucleotides, the CDR3 is TGCAGTGCTAGGGCCCTAGCGGGGGGGCCAGTCTACAATGAGCAGTTCTTC. The J gene is TRBJ2-1, the V gene TRBV20-1; TRBD2 matches 12 bases. The V segment lost 3 bases and the J segment 3 bases; nucleotides outside the gene matches: 9. Germline loops: CDR1 DFQATT, CDR2 SNEGSKA (reference sequence). This CDR3 has 17 amino acids.

This clonotype showed up many times. The rearrangement joins TRBV6-1 to TRBJ2-2, with 7 bases that match TRBD1. After removal of 6 bases from V and 1 base from J, the junction contained 8 bases not matched to a gene. The CDR3 contains 16 residues. Germline loops: CDR1 MNHNS, CDR2 SASEGT. CDR3: CASRSPGQLNTGELFF. DNA for the CDR3: TGTGCCAGCAGGTCTCCGGGACAGCTGAACACCGGGGAGCTGTTTTTT.

This clonotype has ten or more counts. The chain couples TRBV25-1 to TRBJ2-7; D not resolved. V lost 4 bases, J lost 6 bases, and 16 bases lay in between. The CDR3 extends over 14 amino acids. The V gene's germline CDR1 is MGHDK and CDR2 SYGVNS. Here the CDR3 DNA reads TGTGCCAGCAGTGCGTTCTCGGTCAAGCTCGAGCAGTACTTC. Amino acid sequence: CASSAFSVKLEQYF.

This chain connects TRBV3-1 to TRBJ2-1; either TRBD1 or TRBD2 may supply D (6 bases each). Trimming left V 3 bases short and J 5 bases short, with 20 bases between. Germline assignment: CDR1 LGHDT and CDR2 YNNKEL (reference sequence). CDR3 size: 17 residues. Here the CDR3 DNA reads TGTGCCAGCAGCCAGGAAGGGGGGTGGACAGTAGACAATGAGCAGTTCTTC. Protein product: CASSQEGGWTVDNEQFF.

This clonotype was detected ten times or more. The rearrangement links TRBV13 to TRBJ2-3; D possibly corresponds to TRBD2 (6 bases). Trimming left V 4 bases short and J 4 bases short, with 15 bases between. The germline CDR1 and CDR2 sequences are PRHDT and FYEKMQ (reference sequence). CDR3 length: 15 residues. Written as DNA, the CDR3 is TGTGCCAGCAGCTGGATAGCGGTGGGGGCAGATACGCAGTATTTT. Protein: CASSWIAVGADTQYF.